Given below is one TCR beta chain in context. TCRdb's table, derived via immunoSEQ multiplex PCR, lists solely in-frame clones and lacks some. The profile shows around 65,000 clones, 65% to 85% of them singletons. This specimen comes from a study of blood T cell repertoires in COVID-19. CDR1 LNHDA and CDR2 SQIVND come from the germline V gene (reference sequence). V was cut by 10 bases and J by 3 bases, with 18 bases left in between. The CDR3 extends over 14 amino acids. Sequenced material: peripheral blood. This chain joins TRBV19 and TRBJ1-1; possibly TRBD1 for D (5 bases). The receptor's source is an elderly woman with active or convalescent COVID-19. CDR3 coding DNA: TGTGCCACCTCCCGGGGGTCGGTGGACACTGAAGCTTTCTTT. Translating it yields CATSRGSVDTEAFF.